What follows are 20 T cell receptor beta chains derived from one specimen sequenced in a study of blood T cell repertoires in COVID-19. Measured with immunoSEQ multiplex PCR; TCRdb has only the in-frame clones, and not every one. The repertoire holds approximately 140,000 clones, with 80% to 90% as singletons. Specimen: peripheral blood. The source is a woman aged 40-49 years with acute or convalescent COVID-19.

This chain uses TRBV18 with TRBJ1-3; D unclear. This CDR3 comprises 17 residues. The germline CDR1 and CDR2 sequences are KGHSH and LQKENI. Between the trimmed V and J ends, which lost 6 bases and 0 bases, there was a span of 18 bases. The CDR3 DNA reads as TGTGCCAGCTCCTCGGCTAGACCCTCTGGCTCTGGAAACACCATATATTTT. Encoded protein: CASSSARPSGSGNTIYF.

V is TRBV5-5 and J is TRBJ1-5; D may be TRBD1 (5 bases). Between the trimmed V and J ends, which lost 1 base and 3 bases, there was a span of 11 bases. The CDR3 sequence is 15 residues long. Germline values: CDR1 SGHKS, CDR2 YYEKEE (reference sequence). The CDR3 loop is CASSLRGEANQPQHF. The CDR3 bases are TGTGCCAGCAGCTTGCGGGGGGAAGCCAATCAGCCCCAGCATTTT.

The chain combines TRBV29-1 with TRBJ2-7, with D maybe TRBD2 (6 bases). From germline, CDR1 is SQVTM and CDR2 ANQGSEA. V was shortened by 6 bases and J by 3 bases, with 21 bases between the two germline ends. The CDR3 totals 15 residues. CDR3 DNA: TGCAGCGTGACGGGGGACCTTGGTCAAGGCTACGAGCAGTACTTC. This sequence encodes CSVTGDLGQGYEQYF.

This clone was detected once. The V gene is TRBV3-1 (or the pseudogene TRBV3-2), the J gene TRBJ1-5; TRBD1 agrees at 9 bases. The germline gives CDR1 LGHDT, CDR2 YNNKEL (reference sequence). This CDR3 contains 15 residues. Losses at the gene ends were 4 bases for V and 4 bases for J; bases not matched to a gene: 5. CDR3 amino acids: CASSRGQGQNQPQHF. CDR3 nucleotides: TGTGCCAGCAGCCGGGGACAGGGTCAAAATCAGCCCCAGCATTTT.

The chain is built from TRBV19 and TRBJ2-7; 10 bases align to TRBD2. The CDR3 sequence is 15 residues long. The V gene's germline CDR1 is LNHDA and CDR2 SQIVND (reference sequence). V was pared by 1 base and J by 3 bases, with 3 bases of the junction left unmatched. CDR3 sequence: CASSIVASGSYEQYF. CDR3 nucleotides: TGTGCCAGTAGTATAGTGGCTAGCGGGAGCTACGAGCAGTACTTC.

This chain joins TRBV11-3 and TRBJ2-6; weak D call: TRBD1 (6 bases). V gave up 5 bases and J gave up 2 bases, with 16 bases separating them. Germline CDR1 reads SGHNT; CDR2 reads YENEEA. The CDR3 has 17 residues. CDR3 region: CASSLSTGGTGANVLTF. The CDR3 region has the DNA TGTGCCAGCAGCCTCTCGACAGGAGGCACTGGGGCCAACGTCCTGACTTTC. Using reference TRBV11-3 and TRBJ2-6 for the parts outside the CDR3, the full variable domain is EAGVVQSPRYKIIEKKQPVAFWCNPISGHNTLYWYLQNLGQGPELLIRYENEEAVDDSQLPKDRFSAERLKGVDSTLKIQPAELGDSAVYLCASSLSTGGTGANVLTFGAGSRLTVL.

This clone has just a few counts. The genes are TRBV6-1 and TRBJ2-3; 12 bases are a match to TRBD2. The V segment lost 4 bases and the J segment 3 bases; nucleotides outside the gene matches: 8. The length of the CDR3 is 17 residues. CDR1 is MNHNS, CDR2 SASEGT, per germline. The CDR3 DNA is TGTGCCAGCAGTGGAAGACTAGCGGGAGTTAGGACAGATACGCAGTATTTT. Protein product: CASSGRLAGVRTDTQYF.

The rearrangement uses TRBV5-1 and TRBJ2-7, with no clear D. V shed 2 bases and J shed 5 bases, with 11 bases lying between them. This CDR3 comprises 13 residues. Germline CDR1 and CDR2: SGHRS and YFSETQ. CDR3 coding DNA: TGCGCCAGCAGCTTCCACTTTAGCAACGAGCAGTACTTC. This sequence encodes CASSFHFSNEQYF.

The CDR3 loop reads CAWSGSGGGVRYQETQYF. The CDR3 DNA reads TGTGCCTGGAGTGGGTCGGGCGGGGGCGTACGGTACCAAGAGACCCAGTACTTC. This rearrangement joins TRBV30 to TRBJ2-5; TRBD2 is a possible D gene (7 bases). The length of the CDR3 is 18 residues. Germline V gene data show CDR1 as GTSNPN and CDR2 as SVGIG (reference sequence). Deletions cut 1 base from V and 0 bases from J, with 21 bases between.

This chain joins TRBV9 and TRBJ2-1; 9 bases align to TRBD1. With V trimmed by 0 bases and J by 8 bases, 6 bases remained unmatched. Germline lookup yields CDR1 SGDLS and CDR2 YYNGEE. The CDR3 has 15 amino acids. CDR3 residues: CASSVEGQGRDEQFF. Here the CDR3 DNA reads TGTGCCAGCAGCGTAGAGGGACAGGGAAGGGATGAGCAGTTCTTC.

The chain combines TRBV20-1 with TRBJ1-5, with TRBD1 identical over 9 bases. CDR1 and CDR2 from the germline V gene are DFQATT and SNEGSKA (reference sequence). The CDR3 runs to 17 residues. V gave up 3 bases and J gave up 2 bases; unmatched junction bases: 11. In nucleotides, the CDR3 is TGCAGTGCTAGTGGGACAGGGAGGCTTGGCGGCAATCAGCCCCAGCATTTT. Amino acid sequence: CSASGTGRLGGNQPQHF.

The chain uses TRBV6-5 and TRBJ2-1; 8 positions match TRBD1. V shed 2 bases and J 7 bases; nucleotides not matched to a gene: 1. This CDR3 has 13 amino acids. Germline V gives CDR1 MNHEY, CDR2 SVGAGI. CDR3 in amino acids: CASSYNRGNEQFF. CDR3 DNA sequence: TGTGCCAGCAGTTACAACAGGGGGAATGAGCAGTTCTTC.

This chain links TRBV19 with TRBJ1-6; D possibly corresponds to TRBD1 (5 bases). Germline lookup yields CDR1 LNHDA and CDR2 SQIVND (reference sequence). The V and J ends lost 6 bases and 6 bases respectively, with 15 bases between them. CDR3 length equals 15 residues. CDR3 amino acids: CASRESETANSPLHF. CDR3 DNA: TGTGCCAGTAGGGAAAGCGAGACAGCTAATTCACCCCTCCACTTT.

This rearrangement joins TRBV6-5 to TRBJ2-7, with 14 nucleotides matching TRBD2. This CDR3 spans 15 amino acids. V gave up 5 bases and J gave up 6 bases; unmatched junction bases: 6. Germline lookup yields CDR1 MNHEY and CDR2 SVGAGI. The CDR3 is CASSPGTSGRGEQYF. Here the CDR3 DNA reads TGTGCCAGCAGTCCGGGGACTAGCGGGAGAGGCGAGCAGTACTTC.

The gene calls are TRBV6-5 and TRBJ2-7; 11 positions match TRBD1. With 4 bases clipped from V and 4 bases from J, the junction kept 0 bases outside the gene matches. This CDR3 has 13 residues. The germline gives CDR1 MNHEY, CDR2 SVGAGI. CDR3 in DNA: TGTGCCAGCAGTTGGGACAGGGGGTACGAGCAGTACTTC. Residues: CASSWDRGYEQYF.

The chain recombines TRBV29-1 with TRBJ1-1, with no clear D. The CDR3 contains 13 residues. V gave up 4 bases and J gave up 0 bases, with 9 bases separating them. The germline CDR1 and CDR2 sequences are SQVTM and ANQGSEA. CDR3 loop: CSVGGEVNTEAFF. CDR3 sequence (DNA): TGCAGCGTTGGGGGAGAGGTGAACACTGAAGCTTTCTTT.

The chain joins TRBV4-2 to TRBJ2-1; 8 nucleotides agree with TRBD2. The J segment lost 4 bases and the V segment lost 0 bases, leaving 5 bases of the junction unmatched. Looked up from germline, CDR1 is LGHNA and CDR2 is YNFKEQ. This CDR3 is built from 16 residues. In DNA form, the CDR3 reads TGTGCCAGCAGCCAAGATCAAATAGCGGGATACAATGAGCAGTTCTTC. Translating it yields CASSQDQIAGYNEQFF.

The V call is TRBV12-3 or TRBV12-4, the J call TRBJ1-1; D is uncertain. CDR3 size: 13 residues. V lost 6 bases and J 4 bases, leaving 12 bases between the germline ends. The CDR3 region is CASRYYMSTEAFF. The CDR3 nucleotides are TGTGCCAGCAGGTACTACATGAGCACTGAAGCTTTCTTT.

This clone was seen only a few times. The chain is built from TRBV19 and TRBJ1-1, with 10 nucleotides matching TRBD1. Germline CDR1 LNHDA, CDR2 SQIVND (reference sequence). This CDR3 is built from 15 residues. The trim removed 5 bases at V and 0 bases at J, leaving 3 bases unmatched. The DNA for the CDR3 is TGTGCCAGTAGTGGACAGGGGGGTATGAACACTGAAGCTTTCTTT. It translates to CASSGQGGMNTEAFF.

The V gene is TRBV5-5, the J gene TRBJ1-1, with D possibly being TRBD1 (6 bases). The CDR3 runs 14 residues. Trimming removed 1 base from V and 1 base from J, with 8 bases in between. Germline values: CDR1 SGHKS, CDR2 YYEKEE (reference sequence). CDR3 amino acids: CASSLLGGNTEAFF. DNA for the CDR3: TGTGCCAGCAGCTTGCTAGGGGGGAACACTGAAGCTTTCTTT. Complete variable domain (other parts from reference TRBV5-5 and TRBJ1-1): DAGVTQSPTHLIKTRGQQVTLRCSPISGHKSVSWYQQVLGQGPQFIFQYYEKEERGRGNFPDRFSARQFPNYSSELNVNALLLGDSALYLCASSLLGGNTEAFFGQGTRLTVV.